This T cell receptor (beta chain) was observed in a study of blood T cells in healthy people across ages. Points from the study as a whole: More naive CD4+ cells and higher diversity marked long-lived donors relative to aged donors.

Sample-barcoded 5' priming and a J-beta primer mix drove a second PCR of about 6 to 12 cycles. TCRdb fed the 5' RACE reads into MiXCR, producing one record per CDR3 protein. The sample lists 1.5 million to 2 million distinct CDR3 sequences, about 28% seen once, with 6.5% to 8.5% in the top ten. CDR3 length equals 18 residues. The V end was cut by 3 bases, the J end by 5 bases, with 25 bases between. A remark on this clonotype: Its antigen remains unknown.

This TCR came from a woman in her thirties in good health. The chain has TRBV12-3 or TRBV12-4 and TRBJ1-2; D possibly corresponds to TRBD1 (5 bases). Sequencing was done on a sample of blood. CDR3 sequence reads: CASSLVVWGSRMEYGYTF. DNA for the CDR3: TGTGCCAGCAGTTTGGTCGTTTGGGGCTCAAGGATGGAGTATGGCTACACCTTC.